The 27 T cell receptor beta chains in this list originate from one sample, sequenced in a study of early T cells in non-severe SARS-CoV-2 infection. TCRdb re-derived calls from the 5' RACE reads in MiXCR, one entry per CDR3 protein. The profile covers 75,000 to 100,000 distinct CDR3 sequences, with under 15% appearing a single time and less than 7% taken by the ten largest. Sequenced input: whole blood. The source is an adult who was a healthcare worker with PCR-confirmed SARS-CoV-2 infection or an uninfected control (not recorded which).

The chain employs TRBV29-1 and TRBJ2-7; D remains ambiguous. V lost 3 bases and J lost 2, with 8 bases in between. The germline V gene encodes CDR1 SQVTM and CDR2 ANQGSEA. The CDR3 is made up of 12 amino acids. For the CDR3, the DNA is TGCAGCGTTGAGGTGCATACCTACGAGCAGTACTTC. This translates into CSVEVHTYEQYF.

This clonotype was counted between two and nine times. The chain combines TRBV20-1 with TRBJ2-7; 11 bases line up with TRBD2. Germline trimming cut 5 bases from V and 3 bases from J; bases unmatched to any gene: 3. The length of the CDR3 is 13 residues. From germline, CDR1 is DFQATT and CDR2 SNEGSKA (reference sequence). CDR3: CSARGTSGYEQYF. CDR3 DNA: TGCAGTGCTCGAGGGACTAGCGGCTACGAGCAGTACTTC.

The CDR3 DNA reads as TGTGCCAGCAGATTGGGACTAGCCGCGATCAATGAGCAGTTCTTC. Translating it yields CASRLGLAAINEQFF. The chain couples TRBV6-2 or TRBV6-3 to TRBJ2-1; 9 nucleotides line up with TRBD2. The CDR3 runs 15 residues. V dropped 6 bases and J dropped 6; count of bases not matched to a gene: 9. Germline V CDR1 and CDR2: MNHEY, SVGEGT.

This clonotype was observed many times. J is TRBJ1-2 and V is TRBV10-3; D remains unclear. Trimming cost V 3 bases and J 4 bases, with 6 bases left between them. There are 12 residues in the CDR3. The germline V gene has CDR1 ENHRY and CDR2 SYGVKD. The CDR3 DNA reads TGTGCCATCAGTGAAAGCAGCTATGGCTACACCTTC. This codes for CAISESSYGYTF.

At least ten counts were recorded for this clonotype. This chain uses TRBV20-1 with TRBJ1-2; possible D gene TRBD1, 5 bases. With 4 bases removed from V and 2 bases from J, the gap between germline ends came to 14 bases. The CDR3 is made up of 14 amino acids. Germline V lookup: CDR1 DFQATT, CDR2 SNEGSKA (reference sequence). The CDR3 coding sequence is TGCAGTGCTACCCACCCGACAGACAACTATGGCTACACCTTC. Translated, it gives CSATHPTDNYGYTF.

This clonotype was observed a handful of times. The chain couples TRBV20-1 to TRBJ1-2, with 8 positions matching TRBD1. V gave up 0 bases and J gave up 8 bases; unmatched junction bases: 5. CDR1 is DFQATT and CDR2 is SNEGSKA in the germline V gene (reference sequence). The CDR3 covers 13 residues. The CDR3 DNA reads as TGCAGTGCTAGAGACAGGGGGCGAGGAGGCTACACCTTC. It specifies CSARDRGRGGYTF.

This clonotype appeared many times. The chain is built from TRBV6-5 and TRBJ2-5; TRBD2 agrees at 11 bases. Germline CDR1 reads MNHEY; CDR2 reads SVGAGI. V gave up 4 bases and J gave up 2 bases; unmatched junction bases: 3. The CDR3 contains 15 residues. CDR3 sequence: CASSFRLAGQETQYF. The DNA for the CDR3 is TGTGCCAGCAGTTTCAGACTAGCGGGGCAAGAGACCCAGTACTTC.

This chain connects TRBV30 to TRBJ2-1; unclear D gene. The CDR3 spans 13 residues. Germline CDR1 and CDR2: GTSNPN and SVGIG (reference sequence). Trimming stripped 4 bases from V and 10 bases from J, with 17 bases between. In DNA, the CDR3 is TGTGCCTGGATAAACAAAGCTAGAACGGAGCAGTTCTTC. Amino acids: CAWINKARTEQFF.

This rearrangement joins TRBV7-6 to TRBJ2-2, with D possibly matching TRBD2 (6 bases). V was trimmed by 5 bases and J by 4 bases, leaving 11 bases between them. Germline-derived CDR1 and CDR2 are SGHVS and FNYEAQ. This CDR3 region has 14 residues. The CDR3, as DNA: TGTGCCAGCAGCCGAGGGACTCTCACCGGGGAGCTGTTTTTT. It specifies CASSRGTLTGELFF.

V gene TRBV20-1 combines with J gene TRBJ2-2; possible D gene TRBD2, 5 bases. Trimming took off 3 bases at V and 6 bases at J, with 8 bases between the two ends. Germline V gives CDR1 DFQATT, CDR2 SNEGSKA (reference sequence). CDR3 length equals 12 residues. The CDR3 region has the DNA TGCAGTGCTAGCCGAGGGTCCGGGGAGCTGTTTTTT. It codes for CSASRGSGELFF.

This clonotype was picked up a small number of times. V is TRBV19 and J is TRBJ2-4; possibly TRBD1 for D (7 bases). This CDR3 spans 15 amino acids. Trimming removed 6 bases at V and 6 bases at J, with 18 bases between. In germline, CDR1 is LNHDA, CDR2 SQIVND (reference sequence). The chain's CDR3 is CASSTKGAGGNIQYF. The CDR3 DNA sequence: TGTGCCAGTAGCACCAAGGGGGCCGGGGGAAACATTCAGTACTTC. Together with reference TRBV19 and TRBJ2-4, the CDR3 gives the full variable domain: DGGITQSPKYLFRKEGQNVTLSCEQNLNHDAMYWYRQDPGQGLRLIYYSQIVNDFQKGDIAEGYSVSREKKESFPLTVTSAQKNPTAFYLCASSTKGAGGNIQYFGAGTRLSVL.

About this clonotype itself: An end of the junction differs from the germline gene, which may be a read error. V is TRBV29-1 and J is TRBJ2-7, with a weak D call TRBD1 (6 bases). Germline assignment: CDR1 SQVTM and CDR2 ANQGSEA. The CDR3 is 14 amino acids. The CDR3 nucleotides are TGCAGCGTTGAAAAACAGGGTCACTCCTACAAGCAGTACTTC. This encodes CSVEKQGHSYKQYF.

This clonotype was seen a few times. This chain joins TRBV20-1 and TRBJ2-7; maybe TRBD2 (5 bases). The CDR3 totals 14 residues. The germline V and J ends were trimmed by 6 bases and 7 bases, with 22 bases remaining between them. Germline V gene sequence: CDR1 DFQATT, CDR2 SNEGSKA (reference sequence). The CDR3 nucleotides read TGCAGTGCGCGACTACCGGGGTTCCCGGGGGAGCAGTACTTC. This encodes CSARLPGFPGEQYF.

This clonotype was observed many times. The chain uses TRBV20-1 and TRBJ2-7, with TRBD2 matching over 7 bases. The germline CDR1 and CDR2 sequences are DFQATT and SNEGSKA (reference sequence). This CDR3 spans 15 amino acids. Trimming removed 3 bases from V and 5 bases from J; junction bases left unmatched: 13. The CDR3 region has the DNA TGCAGTGCTAGGCCCTTTCCGGGAGGAAGGAACGAGCAGTACTTC. Translating gives CSARPFPGGRNEQYF.

This clonotype occurred a few times. The chain recombines TRBV20-1 with TRBJ2-1; TRBD1 matches 8 bases. Germline values: CDR1 DFQATT, CDR2 SNEGSKA (reference sequence). CDR3 length: 15 residues. V lost 6 bases to trimming and J lost 2 bases; unmatched junction nucleotides: 9. Written as DNA, the CDR3 is TGCAGTGCCTATTCCGGGACAGGCCCCTACAATGAGCAGTTCTTC. Encoded protein: CSAYSGTGPYNEQFF.

This clonotype has at least ten counts. V is TRBV20-1 and J is TRBJ1-6, with D perhaps TRBD1 (6 bases). V lost 1 base and J lost 7, with 8 bases in between. The CDR3 length is 13 residues. From germline, CDR1 is DFQATT and CDR2 SNEGSKA (reference sequence). CDR3 protein: CSARGTENSPLHF. CDR3 DNA: TGCAGTGCTAGAGGGACAGAGAATTCACCCCTCCACTTT.

The V gene is TRBV19, the J gene TRBJ1-5, with 8 bases fitting TRBD1. The CDR3 length is 15 residues. Trimming at V came to 9 bases and at J to 0 bases, leaving 7 bases not matched to a gene. CDR1 is LNHDA, CDR2 SQIVND, per germline (reference sequence). The CDR3: CASMTGAISNQPQHF. DNA for the CDR3: TGTGCCAGCATGACAGGGGCCATTAGCAATCAGCCCCAGCATTTT.

V usage is TRBV6-1 and J usage is TRBJ2-7; D is unclear. The CDR3 covers 12 residues. Per the germline V gene, CDR1 is MNHNS and CDR2 is SASEGT. Trimming stripped 5 bases from V and 10 bases from J, with 15 bases between. The CDR3, as DNA: TGTGCCAGCAGTCAAACCGTTGGTGGTCAGTACTTC. It encodes CASSQTVGGQYF.

The table lists this clonotype with many counts. This rearrangement joins TRBV7-9 to TRBJ2-3; D is unresolved. The V and J ends lost 2 bases and 6 bases respectively, with 18 bases between them. CDR3 length: 16 residues. Germline loops: CDR1 SEHNR, CDR2 FQNEAQ (reference sequence). The DNA for the CDR3 is TGTGCCAGCAGCTTAAGCGCGCTGTCTCTCTCTGATACGCAGTATTTT. Its protein product is CASSLSALSLSDTQYF.

Only a few counts were recorded for this clonotype. The rearrangement joins TRBV11-1 to TRBJ1-1; no clear D. V was trimmed by 1 base and J by 4 bases, leaving 7 bases between them. This CDR3 spans 13 amino acids. Per the germline V gene, CDR1 is SGHAT and CDR2 is FQDESV (reference sequence). In DNA form, the CDR3 reads TGTGCCAGCAGCTTAGGCTGGGGCACTGAAGCTTTCTTT. Translated: CASSLGWGTEAFF.

This chain joins TRBV7-2 and TRBJ2-7; D is uncertain. V was shortened by 2 bases and J by 1 base, with 9 bases between the two germline ends. CDR1 is SGHTA, CDR2 FQGNSA, per germline. The CDR3 is 14 amino acids. CDR3 region: CASSLLHTSYEQYF. In DNA form, the CDR3 reads TGTGCCAGCAGCTTACTTCACACTTCCTACGAGCAGTACTTC.

In this sample, this clonotype turned up a few times. This sequence joins TRBV10-3 and TRBJ1-5; D perhaps matches TRBD1 (5 bases). In germline, CDR1 is ENHRY, CDR2 SYGVKD. The CDR3 loop spans 14 amino acids. V dropped 10 bases and J dropped 2 bases, with 15 bases sitting between them. CDR3 DNA: TGTGCCACCATGGGGACCCTAGGCAATCAGCCCCAGCATTTT. This translates into CATMGTLGNQPQHF.

V gene TRBV7-2 combines with J gene TRBJ2-1; 8 bases map to TRBD2. J lost 4 bases, V lost 1 base, and 12 bases had no gene match. The CDR3 loop spans 18 amino acids. Germline V gives CDR1 SGHTA, CDR2 FQGNSA. This chain's CDR3 is CASSLGWSSGRGYNEQFF. CDR3 DNA: TGTGCCAGCAGCTTAGGTTGGTCTAGCGGGCGAGGATACAATGAGCAGTTCTTC. Using reference TRBV7-2 and TRBJ2-1 for the parts outside the CDR3, the full variable domain is GAGVSQSPSNKVTEKGKDVELRCDPISGHTALYWYRQSLGQGLEFLIYFQGNSAPDKSGLPSDRFSAERTGGSVSTLTIQRTQQEDSAVYLCASSLGWSSGRGYNEQFFGPGTRLTVL.

V is TRBV6-4 and J is TRBJ2-7, with a possible D match to TRBD2 (6 bases). The germline CDR1 and CDR2 sequences are MRHNA and SNTAGT. The V end was cut by 3 bases, the J end by 4 bases, with 16 bases between. There are 15 residues in the CDR3. This CDR3 is CASSEGTGGIYEQYF. The CDR3, as DNA: TGTGCCAGCAGTGAGGGGACTGGCGGGATTTACGAGCAGTACTTC.

J is TRBJ2-5 and V is TRBV7-2; D not certain. Germline-derived CDR1 and CDR2 are SGHTA and FQGNSA. Between the trimmed V and J ends, which lost 1 base and 1 base, there was a span of 7 bases. The CDR3 loop spans 14 amino acids. CDR3 residues: CASSLGGSQETQYF. The CDR3 DNA is TGTGCCAGCAGCTTAGGGGGATCCCAAGAGACCCAGTACTTC.

V is TRBV7-8 and J is TRBJ1-6, with 8 nucleotides matching TRBD1. Trimming removed 1 base from V and 10 bases from J; junction bases left unmatched: 6. The CDR3 spans 15 residues. Looked up from germline, CDR1 is SGHVS and CDR2 is FQNEAQ. CDR3 sequence: CASSLVRDRLSPLHF. Here the CDR3 DNA reads TGTGCCAGCAGCTTAGTACGGGACAGGCTATCACCCCTCCACTTT.

This chain connects TRBV28 to TRBJ2-6; perhaps TRBD1 as D (6 bases). Germline CDR1 and CDR2: MDHEN and SYDVKM. CDR3 length: 16 amino acids. V lost 6 bases to trimming and J lost 4 bases, with 16 bases between them. The CDR3 coding sequence is TGTGCCAGCAGCCGACCCACAGGGTCCGGGGCCAACGTCCTGACTTTC. Translating it yields CASSRPTGSGANVLTF.